Below are 5 T cell receptor beta chains sequenced from a single sample in a study of T cells in Graves' hyperthyroidism and ophthalmopathy. Amplified regions were TCR beta CDR3 sequences from RNA transcripts. The study used the HTBI primer set for a first-round RT-PCR of the TCR CDR3. TCRdb re-called the multiplex PCR reads through MiXCR, storing one row per CDR3 protein. The sample lists some 180,000 distinct CDR3 sequences; 17% were seen once. The source material was blood. The source is a woman aged 45-60 years with Graves' hyperthyroidism.

This clonotype was counted ten times or more. The genes are TRBV7-2 and TRBJ2-3; D unresolved. Trimming removed 1 base from V and 2 bases from J, with 13 bases in between. Germline V CDR1 and CDR2: SGHTA, FQGNSA. CDR3 length: 16 residues. The DNA for the CDR3 is TGTGCCAGCAGCTTAGTTGACTTTCGATCCACAGATACGCAGTATTTT. As protein: CASSLVDFRSTDTQYF.

This clonotype was counted between two and nine times. J is TRBJ1-3 and V is TRBV7-2; D unclear. V gave up 4 bases and J gave up 3 bases, with 7 bases separating them. The CDR3 is 13 residues long. Per the germline V gene, CDR1 is SGHTA and CDR2 is FQGNSA. CDR3 DNA sequence: TGTGCCAGCAGCTCCCGGAGTGGAAACACCATATATTTT. This gives the protein CASSSRSGNTIYF.

This clonotype was recorded at least ten times. This chain uses TRBV5-1 with TRBJ1-1, with 8 bases aligning to TRBD1. V shed 3 bases and J 0 bases; nucleotides not matched to a gene: 7. Germline V lookup: CDR1 SGHRS, CDR2 YFSETQ. The CDR3 extends over 16 amino acids. The CDR3 nucleotides read TGCGCCAGCAGCTCGAGAGGACAGGGACTGAACACTGAAGCTTTCTTT. Its translation: CASSSRGQGLNTEAFF.

This clonotype was observed a single time. The junction shows a germline mismatch at one end, possibly a read error. The chain couples TRBV7-3 to TRBJ1-1, with TRBD1 as a possible D gene (6 bases). This CDR3 is built from 14 residues. CDR1 and CDR2 (germline): SGHTA, FQGTGA. CDR3 loop: CASSQTGGNTKAFF. CDR3 sequence (DNA): TGTGCCAGCAGCCAGACAGGAGGGAACACTAAAGCTTTCTTT.

This clonotype was detected only once. The chain recombines TRBV4-3 with TRBJ2-3; D might be TRBD1 or TRBD2, each matching 5 bases. The CDR3 extends over 15 amino acids. Germline loops: CDR1 LGHNA, CDR2 YSLEER. Trimming pared 0 bases from V and 5 bases from J, leaving 12 bases between. The CDR3 sequence is CASSQEPGTQDTQYF. In DNA, the CDR3 is TGCGCCAGCAGCCAAGAACCCGGGACCCAAGATACGCAGTATTTT.